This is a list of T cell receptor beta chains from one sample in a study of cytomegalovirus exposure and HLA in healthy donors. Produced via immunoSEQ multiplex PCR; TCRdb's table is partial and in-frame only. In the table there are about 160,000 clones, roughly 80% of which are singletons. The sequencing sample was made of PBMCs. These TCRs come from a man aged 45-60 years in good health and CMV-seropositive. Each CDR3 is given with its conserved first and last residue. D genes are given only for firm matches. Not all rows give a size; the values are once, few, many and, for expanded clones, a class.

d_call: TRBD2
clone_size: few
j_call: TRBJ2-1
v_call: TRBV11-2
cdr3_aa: CASSPPGLAYNEQFF
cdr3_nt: TGTGCCAGCAGCCCTCCGGGACTAGCGTACAATGAGCAGTTCTTC

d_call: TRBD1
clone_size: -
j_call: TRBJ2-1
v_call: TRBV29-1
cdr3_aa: CSGGDRRGEQFF
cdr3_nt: TGCAGCGGGGGGGACAGGCGGGGTGAGCAGTTCTTC

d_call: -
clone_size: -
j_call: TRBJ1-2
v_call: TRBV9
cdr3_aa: CASSVDRNYGYTF
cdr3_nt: TGTGCCAGCAGCGTAGACCGGAACTATGGCTACACCTTC

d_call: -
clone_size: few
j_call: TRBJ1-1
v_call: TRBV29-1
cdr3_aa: CSVMGGSGTEAFF
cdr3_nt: TGCAGCGTTATGGGGGGATCGGGGACTGAAGCTTTCTTT

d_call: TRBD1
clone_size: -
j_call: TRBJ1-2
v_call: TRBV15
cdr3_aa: CATSFFVGQESGYTF
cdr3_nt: TGTGCCACCAGCTTCTTCGTAGGACAGGAGTCTGGCTACACCTTC

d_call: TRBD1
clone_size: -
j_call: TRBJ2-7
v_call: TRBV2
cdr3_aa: CASMSGQGDYEQYF
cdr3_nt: TGTGCCAGCATGTCCGGACAGGGGGACTACGAGCAGTACTTC

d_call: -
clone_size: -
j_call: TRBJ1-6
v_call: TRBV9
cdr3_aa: CASSVVANNSPLHF
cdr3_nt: TGTGCCAGCAGCGTAGTAGCGAATAATTCACCCCTCCACTTT

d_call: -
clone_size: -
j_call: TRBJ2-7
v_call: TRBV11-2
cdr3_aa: CASSLGAYGNYEQYF
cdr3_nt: TGTGCCAGCAGCTTAGGAGCCTACGGGAACTACGAGCAGTACTTC

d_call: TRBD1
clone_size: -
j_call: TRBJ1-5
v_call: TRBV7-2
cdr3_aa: CASSLHGTGQERAQHF
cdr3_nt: TGTGCCAGCAGCCTCCACGGGACAGGACAGGAAAGGGCCCAGCATTTT

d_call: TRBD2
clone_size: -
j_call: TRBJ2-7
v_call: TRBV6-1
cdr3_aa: CASNELAGGLYEQYF
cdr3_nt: TGTGCCAGCAACGAACTAGCGGGGGGACTCTACGAGCAGTACTTC

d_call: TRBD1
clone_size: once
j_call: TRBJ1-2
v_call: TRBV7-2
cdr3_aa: CASSFGTGATSRYGYTF
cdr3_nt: TGTGCCAGCAGCTTTGGGACAGGGGCCACCTCTAGGTATGGCTACACCTTC

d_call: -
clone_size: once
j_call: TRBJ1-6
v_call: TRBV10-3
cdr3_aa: CAISDRFNSPLHF
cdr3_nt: TGTGCCATCAGTGACAGGTTTAATTCACCCCTCCACTTT

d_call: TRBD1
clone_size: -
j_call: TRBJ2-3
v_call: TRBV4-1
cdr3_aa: CASSRGGQGAEGRYF
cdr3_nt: TGCGCCAGCAGCCGGGGTGGACAGGGGGCTGAAGGACGGTATTTT

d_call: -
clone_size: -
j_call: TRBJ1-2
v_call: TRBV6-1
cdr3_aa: CASREQANYGYTF
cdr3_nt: TGTGCCAGCAGAGAACAGGCTAACTATGGCTACACCTTC

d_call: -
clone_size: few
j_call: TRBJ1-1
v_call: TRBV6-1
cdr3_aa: CASSGVRLTEAFF
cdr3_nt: TGTGCCAGCAGTGGGGTCAGGCTCACTGAAGCTTTCTTT

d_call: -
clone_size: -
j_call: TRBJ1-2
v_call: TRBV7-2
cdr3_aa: CASSLAGGYYGYTF
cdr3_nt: TGTGCCAGCAGCTTAGCGGGAGGCTACTATGGCTACACCTTC

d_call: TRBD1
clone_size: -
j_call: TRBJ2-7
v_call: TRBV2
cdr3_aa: CASTMDRVGVLGSEQYF
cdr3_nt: TGTGCCAGCACAATGGACAGGGTGGGGGTGCTAGGCTCCGAGCAGTACTTC

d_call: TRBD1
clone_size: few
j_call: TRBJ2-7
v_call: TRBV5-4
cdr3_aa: CASSRGTGSYEQYF
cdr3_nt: TGTGCCAGCAGCCGGGGGACAGGCTCCTACGAGCAGTACTTC

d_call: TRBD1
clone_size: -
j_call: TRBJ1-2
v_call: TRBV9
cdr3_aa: CASSAADRGLLAYTF
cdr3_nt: TGTGCCAGCAGCGCGGCCGACAGGGGATTACTAGCTTACACCTTC

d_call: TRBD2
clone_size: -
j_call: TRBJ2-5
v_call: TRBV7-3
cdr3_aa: CASSPSSGAETQYF
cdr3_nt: TGTGCCAGCAGCCCCTCAAGCGGGGCGGAGACCCAGTACTTC

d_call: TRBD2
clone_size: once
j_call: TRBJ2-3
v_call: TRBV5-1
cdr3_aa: CASSFQASGYTQYF
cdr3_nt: TGCGCCAGCAGCTTCCAGGCTAGCGGGTATACGCAGTATTTT

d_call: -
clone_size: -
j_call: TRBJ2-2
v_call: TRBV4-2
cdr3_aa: CASRRTGGGTGELFF
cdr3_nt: TGTGCCAGCAGGCGAACAGGGGGGGGCACCGGGGAGCTGTTTTTT

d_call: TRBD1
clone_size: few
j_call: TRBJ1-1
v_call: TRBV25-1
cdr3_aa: CASSETGGVSEAFF
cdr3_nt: TGTGCCAGCAGTGAGACAGGGGGCGTCAGTGAAGCTTTCTTT

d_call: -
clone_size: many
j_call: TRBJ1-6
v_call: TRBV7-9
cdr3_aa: CASSLGRDNSPLHF
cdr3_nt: TGTGCCAGCAGCTTAGGCAGGGATAATTCACCCCTCCACTTT

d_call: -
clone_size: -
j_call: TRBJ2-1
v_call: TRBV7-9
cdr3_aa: CASSLMRVPANEQFF
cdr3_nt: TGTGCCAGCAGCTTAATGAGGGTACCAGCTAATGAGCAGTTCTTC

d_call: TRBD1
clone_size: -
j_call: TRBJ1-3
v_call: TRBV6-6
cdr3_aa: CASSRDSPSSGNTIYF
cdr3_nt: TGTGCCAGCAGTCGGGACAGCCCGAGCTCTGGAAACACCATATATTTT

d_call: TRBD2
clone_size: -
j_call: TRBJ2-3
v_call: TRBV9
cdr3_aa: CASSESGGAQYF
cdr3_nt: TGTGCCAGCAGCGAGAGCGGGGGGGCCCAGTATTTT

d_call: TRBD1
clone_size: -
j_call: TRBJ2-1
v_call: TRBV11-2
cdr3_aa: CASSYSRGNEQFF
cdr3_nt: TGTGCCAGCAGCTATAGCAGGGGGAATGAGCAGTTCTTC

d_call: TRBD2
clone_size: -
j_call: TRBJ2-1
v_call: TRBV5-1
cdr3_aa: CASSRIVGGGAYNEQFF
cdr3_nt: TGCGCCAGCAGCCGAATAGTTGGCGGGGGGGCCTACAATGAGCAGTTCTTC

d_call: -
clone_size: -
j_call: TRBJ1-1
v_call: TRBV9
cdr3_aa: CASSVQKNTEAFF
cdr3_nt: TGTGCCAGCAGCGTACAGAAGAACACTGAAGCTTTCTTT

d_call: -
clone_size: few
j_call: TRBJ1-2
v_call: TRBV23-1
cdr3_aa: CASSQEVRTGTIYGYTF
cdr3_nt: TGCGCCAGCAGTCAAGAGGTAAGAACAGGGACTATCTATGGCTACACCTTC

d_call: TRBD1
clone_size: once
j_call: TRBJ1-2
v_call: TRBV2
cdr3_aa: CAIQDRETYGYTF
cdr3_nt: TGTGCCATTCAGGACAGGGAGACTTATGGCTACACCTTC

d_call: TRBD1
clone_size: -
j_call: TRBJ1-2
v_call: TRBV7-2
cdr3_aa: CASSRNRGVGYGYTF
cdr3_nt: TGTGCCAGCAGCCGAAACAGGGGTGTTGGCTATGGCTACACCTTC

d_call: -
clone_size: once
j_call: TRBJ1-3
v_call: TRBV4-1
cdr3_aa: CASSQGGVSGTIYF
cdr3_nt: TGCGCCAGCAGCCAAGGGGGGGTTAGCGGCACCATATATTTT

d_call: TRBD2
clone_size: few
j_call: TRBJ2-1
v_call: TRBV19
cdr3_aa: CASSIGLAYEQFF
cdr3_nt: TGTGCCAGTAGTATAGGACTAGCTTATGAGCAGTTCTTC

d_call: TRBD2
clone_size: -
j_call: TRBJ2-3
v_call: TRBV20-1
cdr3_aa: CSASSGGAQYF
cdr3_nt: TGCAGTGCCAGTAGCGGGGGAGCGCAGTATTTT

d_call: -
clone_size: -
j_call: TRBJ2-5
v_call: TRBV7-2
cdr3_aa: CASSLGQGSTETQYF
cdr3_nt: TGTGCCAGCAGCTTAGGGCAGGGGTCGACAGAGACCCAGTACTTC

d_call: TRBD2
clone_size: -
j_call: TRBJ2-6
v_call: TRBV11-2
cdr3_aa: CASSLGGGATANVLTF
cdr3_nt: TGTGCCAGCAGCTTGGGCGGGGGGGCCACCGCCAACGTCCTGACTTTC

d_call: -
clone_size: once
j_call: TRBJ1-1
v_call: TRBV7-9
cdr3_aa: CASSPGEPGAFF
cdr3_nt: TGTGCCAGCAGCCCGGGGGAGCCCGGAGCTTTCTTT

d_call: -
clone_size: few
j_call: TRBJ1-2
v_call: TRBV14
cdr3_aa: CASSQVGGYGYTF
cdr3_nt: TGTGCCAGCAGCCAAGTAGGCGGCTATGGCTACACCTTC

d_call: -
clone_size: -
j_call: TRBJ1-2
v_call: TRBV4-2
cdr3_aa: CASSQESAANYGYTF
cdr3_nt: TGTGCCAGCAGCCAAGAGTCAGCGGCTAACTATGGCTACACCTTC

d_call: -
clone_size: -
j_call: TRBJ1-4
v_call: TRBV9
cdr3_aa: CASSALQGTNEKLFF
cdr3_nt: TGTGCCAGCAGCGCGCTACAGGGAACTAATGAAAAACTGTTTTTT

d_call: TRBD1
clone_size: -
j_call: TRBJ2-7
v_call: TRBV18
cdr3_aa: CASSKSTGVEQYF
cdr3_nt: TGTGCCAGCTCAAAGTCCACAGGGGTCGAGCAGTACTTC

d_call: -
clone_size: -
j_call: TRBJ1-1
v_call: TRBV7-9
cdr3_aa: CASSPQGNTEAFF
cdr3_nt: TGTGCCAGCAGCCCGCAGGGCAACACTGAAGCTTTCTTT

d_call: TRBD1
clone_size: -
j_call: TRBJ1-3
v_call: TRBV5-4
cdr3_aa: CASRPGTDPGNTIYF
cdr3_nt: TGTGCCAGCAGGCCGGGGACAGACCCTGGAAACACCATATATTTT

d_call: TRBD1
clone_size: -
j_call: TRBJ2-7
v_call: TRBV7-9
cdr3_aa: CASSLETGYEQYF
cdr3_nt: TGTGCCAGCAGCTTAGAGACAGGGTACGAGCAGTACTTC

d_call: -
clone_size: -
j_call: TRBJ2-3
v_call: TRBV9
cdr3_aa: CASSVTADTQYF
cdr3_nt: TGTGCCAGCAGCGTAACAGCAGATACGCAGTATTTT

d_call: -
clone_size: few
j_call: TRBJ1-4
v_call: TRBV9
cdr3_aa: CASSVAEESAYEKLFF
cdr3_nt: TGTGCCAGCAGCGTAGCTGAGGAATCGGCATACGAAAAACTGTTTTTT

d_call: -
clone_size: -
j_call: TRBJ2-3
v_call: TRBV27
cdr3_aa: CASSLKGGTDTQYF
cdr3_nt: TGTGCCAGCAGTTTAAAGGGGGGCACAGATACGCAGTATTTT

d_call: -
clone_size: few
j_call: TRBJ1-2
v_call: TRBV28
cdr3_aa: CASRWPGFTKDYGYTF
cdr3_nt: TGTGCCAGCAGATGGCCCGGGTTCACGAAAGACTATGGCTACACCTTC

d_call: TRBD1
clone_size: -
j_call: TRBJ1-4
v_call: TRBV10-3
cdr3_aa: CAIRRTGANEKLFF
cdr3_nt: TGTGCCATCAGGAGGACAGGTGCTAATGAAAAACTGTTTTTT

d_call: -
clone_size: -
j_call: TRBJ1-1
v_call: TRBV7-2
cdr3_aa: CASSFSGGLMNTEAFF
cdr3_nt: TGTGCCAGCAGCTTTTCGGGGGGCCTCATGAACACTGAAGCTTTCTTT

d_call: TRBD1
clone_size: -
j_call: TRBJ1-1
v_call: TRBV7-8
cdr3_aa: CASSLATGDTEAFF
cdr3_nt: TGTGCCAGCAGCTTAGCCACAGGGGATACTGAAGCTTTCTTT

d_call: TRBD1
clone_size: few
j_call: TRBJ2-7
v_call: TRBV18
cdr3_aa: CASSPGTGGSYEQYF
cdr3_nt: TGTGCCAGCTCGCCTGGAACAGGGGGCTCCTACGAGCAGTACTTC